One TCR beta chain is described in this entry. The antigen remains undetermined. Original data processing: The detection floor for productive clonotype frequency was 2.59 x 10-5. Some clones are missing from TCRdb's copy, which holds only in-frame ones; the method was immunoSEQ multiplex PCR. V and J calls and clone size come straight from that table; D and trimming were deduced from the DNA. The sample contains some 30,000 clones, roughly 79% of which appear only once. The CDR3 extends over 13 amino acids. CDR1 is MNHEY and CDR2 is SMNVEV in the germline V gene (reference sequence). The V and J ends lost 7 bases and 6 bases respectively, with 12 bases between them. This record comes from a study of STAT5B mutations in CD4+ large granular lymphocyte leukemia. Study-wide results and limits: Main leukemic clonotypes were patient-specific, but more than 20% appeared at low frequency elsewhere. TRBV06-family usage was enriched in top patient clones (8/27) versus controls (2/35). Higher CD4+ than CD8+ T-LGLL clonality might reflect small sample size.

The chain recombines TRBV27 with TRBJ2-2; D remains unclear. The source material was CD4+ T cells from blood buffy coats. This receptor was identified in a human donor in good health. CDR3 in DNA: TGTGCCAGCAACCCTTTAGGCGCCGGGGAGCTGTTTTTT. Translation gives CASNPLGAGELFF.